This T cell receptor (beta chain) came from a study of tumor and adjacent non-tumor tissue in lung cancer. About the research overall: Patients comprised over 9 adenocarcinoma, a couple of squamous cell carcinoma and 1 small cell lung cancer. On average, productive TCRbeta reads reached about 4.4 million per sample.

The CDR3 runs 12 residues. The germline V and J ends were trimmed by 10 bases and 7 bases, with 13 bases remaining between them. The template was RNA from unsorted bulk tissue. Between August and November 2014, newly diagnosed, chemotherapy-naive lung cancer patients underwent thoracic surgery in China. TCRbeta libraries were built with three rounds of nested PCR, modified from ARM-PCR. TCRdb re-derived calls from the multiplex PCR reads in MiXCR, one entry per CDR3 protein. The sample yields fewer than 120,000 distinct CDR3 sequences, under 90% seen once. The source is a man between 65 and 79 years old with non-small cell lung cancer. Material for sequencing was lung tumor tissue. This chain links TRBV12-3 or TRBV12-4 with TRBJ2-2; unclear D gene. The CDR3 reads CAITAYNGELFF. CDR3 nucleotide sequence: TGTGCCATTACCGCTTACAACGGGGAGCTGTTTTTT.